The rows below give T cell receptor beta chains drawn from one sample of a study of blood T cell repertoires in COVID-19. Generated by immunoSEQ multiplex PCR, the TCRdb table keeps only in-frame clones and is missing some. The sample holds some 150,000 clones, about 85% seen once. Sequences were obtained from peripheral blood. The receptor set was obtained from a woman aged 60 to 75 with active or convalescent COVID-19. Each CDR3 is given with its conserved first and last residue. D genes are given only for firm matches. Size is omitted from some rows. Given values are once, few, many or a class for expanded clones.

size	length	V	J	D	DNA	CDR3
NA	15	TRBV3-1/TRBV3-2	TRBJ1-1	TRBD1	TGTGCCAGCACCCTCACCGGGACAGGGGACACTGAAGCTTTCTTT	CASTLTGTGDTEAFF
NA	14	TRBV10-3	TRBJ2-3	NA	TGTGCCATCAGTGAGTCGACACGCACAGATACGCAGTATTTT	CAISESTRTDTQYF
NA	14	TRBV6-5	TRBJ1-5	NA	TGTGCCAGCGCCCGCGGGGGGGGCAATCAGCCCCAGCATTTT	CASARGGGNQPQHF
NA	15	TRBV7-6	TRBJ1-5	NA	TGTGCCAGCAGCTTAGCGGGGCAGGGTCCTCAGCCCCAGCATTTT	CASSLAGQGPQPQHF
NA	14	TRBV5-4	TRBJ2-3	TRBD2	TGTGCCACCTGCCTAGCGGGGGGGTCAGATACGCAGTATTTT	CATCLAGGSDTQYF
few	15	TRBV9	TRBJ1-5	NA	TGTGCCAGCAGCGCCTCGGGAGGCTCGGGTCAGCCCCAGCATTTT	CASSASGGSGQPQHF
NA	15	TRBV30	TRBJ2-2	TRBD2	TGTGCCTGGAGTGGCGGGGGGCATTACACCGGGGAGCTGTTTTTT	CAWSGGGHYTGELFF
NA	12	TRBV6-5	TRBJ1-2	NA	TGTGCCAGCAGCATTCGGGGTTGGGGCTACACCTTC	CASSIRGWGYTF
NA	16	TRBV4-1	TRBJ1-5	NA	TGCGCCAGCAGCCCCAGAGATGGGCTCACCAATCAGCCCCAGCATTTT	CASSPRDGLTNQPQHF
NA	11	TRBV6-5	TRBJ1-4	NA	TGTGCCAGCCGGACTGGGGTGAGACTGTTTTTT	CASRTGVRLFF
NA	19	TRBV6-2/TRBV6-3	TRBJ2-4	TRBD1	TGTGCCAGCAGTTACTCGGACAGGGTTTCTATTGTTGCCAAAAACATTCAGTACTTC	CASSYSDRVSIVAKNIQYF
NA	15	TRBV2	TRBJ1-6	NA	TGTGCCAGCAGTGAAGGGGTGGGGGCTGAATCACCCCTCCACTTT	CASSEGVGAESPLHF
NA	15	TRBV7-6	TRBJ2-5	NA	TGTGCCAGCAGCTTAGGCGCTCCGTACCAAGAGACCCAGTACTTC	CASSLGAPYQETQYF
NA	15	TRBV2	TRBJ2-2	TRBD1	TGTGCCAGCAGTTTCTGGACAGGGGTCGGCGGGGAGCTGTTTTTT	CASSFWTGVGGELFF
many	15	TRBV9	TRBJ1-2	NA	TGTGCCAGCAGCGTAGGGGGGGTCTCTGGAGACGGCTACACCTTC	CASSVGGVSGDGYTF
NA	14	TRBV18	TRBJ2-7	NA	TGTGCCAGCTCACCACTTGAGGATTCCTACGAGCAGTACTTC	CASSPLEDSYEQYF
NA	15	TRBV19	TRBJ1-4	NA	TGTGCCAGTAGTATAAGCAGGGCAACTAATGAAAAACTGTTTTTT	CASSISRATNEKLFF
NA	15	TRBV4-3	TRBJ2-2	NA	TGCGCCAGCAGCCCTGCCGGCGGGGTATCCGGGGAGCTGTTTTTT	CASSPAGGVSGELFF
NA	15	TRBV24-1	TRBJ2-2	NA	TGTGCCACCAGTGACCCCAGACTAGACGCCGGGGAGCTGTTTTTT	CATSDPRLDAGELFF
NA	15	TRBV5-5	TRBJ1-3	NA	TGTGCCAGCAGCTTGGACGGGAGCTCTGGAAACACCATATATTTT	CASSLDGSSGNTIYF
NA	12	TRBV29-1	TRBJ2-1	TRBD1	TGCAGCGTGGACAGGGCCAGCAATGAGCAGTTCTTC	CSVDRASNEQFF
once	15	TRBV6-2/TRBV6-3	TRBJ2-3	TRBD2	TGTGCCAGCAGTTACGGCGGGGGGGACACAGATACGCAGTATTTT	CASSYGGGDTDTQYF
NA	15	TRBV5-1	TRBJ2-2	NA	TGCGCCAGCAGCTTACAGGGTATCGGGACCGGGGAGCTGTTTTTT	CASSLQGIGTGELFF
NA	18	TRBV4-3	TRBJ1-5	TRBD1	TGCGCCAGCAGCCAAGATCTGTTGGGAACAGGGGGCCAACAGCCCCAGCATTTT	CASSQDLLGTGGQQPQHF
NA	16	TRBV5-8	TRBJ2-5	TRBD2	TGTGCCAGCAGCTTTTCCGGGACTAGCGGGGGGGAGACCCAGTACTTC	CASSFSGTSGGETQYF
NA	16	TRBV2	TRBJ2-7	TRBD1	TGTGCCAGCAGTGAAATATTTGGGACAGCAACCTACGAGCAGTACTTC	CASSEIFGTATYEQYF
few	13	TRBV6-5	TRBJ1-6	NA	TGTGCCAGCAGTCGTCAGTATAATTCACCCCTCCACTTT	CASSRQYNSPLHF
NA	15	TRBV6-1	TRBJ2-3	NA	TGTGCCAGCAGTGAAATGATTAGCTTCGCAGATACGCAGTATTTT	CASSEMISFADTQYF
NA	15	TRBV5-1	TRBJ2-3	NA	TGCGCCAGCAGCTTGGCGGGGGACCCCACAGATACGCAGTATTTT	CASSLAGDPTDTQYF
NA	15	TRBV6-5	TRBJ1-1	NA	TGTGCCAGCAGTTACTCGAGTGTCGGGAACACTGAAGCTTTCTTT	CASSYSSVGNTEAFF
few	13	TRBV10-3	TRBJ1-2	TRBD1	TGTGCCATCAGTCCGGGACAGGGAGCAGGCTACACCTTC	CAISPGQGAGYTF
NA	15	TRBV2	TRBJ2-5	TRBD2	TGTGCCAGCAGTGAGATTAGCGGGGCGCAAGAGACCCAGTACTTC	CASSEISGAQETQYF
NA	18	TRBV19	TRBJ1-5	NA	TGTGCCAGTAGCCGACGGGGGGCAGGGGCATTTCAGGATCAGCCCCAGCATTTT	CASSRRGAGAFQDQPQHF
NA	16	TRBV19	TRBJ1-1	NA	TGTGCCAGTAGTCGTCTGGGGGCCGCGGTGAACACTGAAGCTTTCTTT	CASSRLGAAVNTEAFF
NA	15	TRBV4-3	TRBJ2-3	TRBD2	TGCGCCAGCAGTTACAGCGGGGCTAGCACAGATACGCAGTATTTT	CASSYSGASTDTQYF
once	16	TRBV7-3	TRBJ1-2	TRBD1	TGTGCCAGCAGCTTCGGGGGCAGGGGGCAGGACTATGGCTACACCTTC	CASSFGGRGQDYGYTF
NA	14	TRBV4-3	TRBJ1-1	NA	TGCGCCAGCAGCCAACTGGGAGGGAACACTGAAGCTTTCTTT	CASSQLGGNTEAFF
few	15	TRBV6-5	TRBJ2-5	NA	TGTGCCAGCAGTTACACGGGTCAATCGGATGTGACCCAGTACTTC	CASSYTGQSDVTQYF
NA	15	TRBV5-6	TRBJ1-2	TRBD1	TGTGCCAGCAGCTTCGCGGACAGGGCCTCCAATGGCTACACCTTC	CASSFADRASNGYTF
NA	16	TRBV7-2	TRBJ2-4	TRBD1	TGTGCCAGCAGCTACAGGGGGATGGAGGCCAAAAACATTCAGTACTTC	CASSYRGMEAKNIQYF
NA	17	TRBV5-1	TRBJ2-1	TRBD2	TGCGCCAGCAGCCCCCGGACTAGCGGGGGGGCCTACAATGAGCAGTTCTTC	CASSPRTSGGAYNEQFF
NA	14	TRBV13	TRBJ1-2	NA	TGTGCCAGCAGCTTAGGTTCCCCAGGGTATGGCTACACCTTC	CASSLGSPGYGYTF
NA	12	TRBV7-2	TRBJ1-3	NA	TGTGCCAGCAGCTTGAACTTATACACCATATATTTT	CASSLNLYTIYF
NA	13	TRBV2	TRBJ2-4	NA	TGTGCCAGCAGGACATTAGCCAAAAACATTCAGTACTTC	CASRTLAKNIQYF
once	16	TRBV6-6	TRBJ1-6	NA	TGTGCCAGCAGTTCCGATGCCTACCCCCATAATTCACCCCTCCACTTT	CASSSDAYPHNSPLHF
NA	15	TRBV10-3	TRBJ2-2	TRBD1	TGTGCCATCAGGGGCACAGGGGGCGACACCGGGGAGCTGTTTTTT	CAIRGTGGDTGELFF
NA	15	TRBV18	TRBJ2-7	TRBD1	TGTGCCAGCTCACCAATGACAGGGGCCTCCTACGAGCAGTACTTC	CASSPMTGASYEQYF
NA	14	TRBV7-2	TRBJ1-2	TRBD1	TGTGCCAGCAGCCGGGACAGGGGGTTCTATGGCTACACCTTC	CASSRDRGFYGYTF
NA	15	TRBV2	TRBJ2-2	NA	TGTGCCAGCAGTGTCAACAGGGGGGGCACCGGGGAGCTGTTTTTT	CASSVNRGGTGELFF
NA	13	TRBV5-1	TRBJ1-2	TRBD1	TGCGCCAGCAGCCCCGGGACAGGGCATGGCTACACCTTC	CASSPGTGHGYTF
NA	18	TRBV11-2	TRBJ1-4	TRBD1	TGTGCCAGCAGCTTAGGGTCGACAGGGGGTGCAACTAATGAAAAACTGTTTTTT	CASSLGSTGGATNEKLFF
few	12	TRBV2	TRBJ1-2	NA	TGTGCCAGCAGTCCAAAGCACTATGGCTACACCTTC	CASSPKHYGYTF
NA	14	TRBV6-5	TRBJ1-6	TRBD1	TGTGCCAGCAGCCGGACAGGCTTGGATTCACCCCTCCACTTT	CASSRTGLDSPLHF
NA	16	TRBV4-1	TRBJ2-7	NA	TGCGCCAGCAGCCAAGCTAGACTGCTAAGGCCCTACGAGCAGTACTTC	CASSQARLLRPYEQYF